This T cell receptor (beta chain) was captured by sequencing in a study of blood T cells in healthy people across ages. The CDR3 totals 15 residues. V was cut by 1 base and J by 2 bases, with 6 bases left in between. In germline, CDR1 is SGHTA, CDR2 FQGTGA. A second 7 to 11 cycle PCR used barcoded and J-beta primers. TCRdb recomputed calls from the 5' RACE reads with MiXCR, one row per CDR3 protein. The profile shows around 600,000 distinct CDR3 sequences, 40% to 50% of them singletons. Only a few counts were recorded for this clonotype. The V call is TRBV7-3, the J call TRBJ2-6; no definite D call. Sequenced material: blood. The receptor was derived from an older man in good health. The chain's CDR3 is CASSLRWAGANVLTF. CDR3 sequence (DNA): TGTGCCAGCAGCTTAAGATGGGCTGGGGCCAACGTCCTGACTTTC.